This passage covers 12 T cell receptor beta chains from one sample sequenced in a study of T-cell memory formation after mild COVID-19. Using its own MiXCR run on the 5' RACE reads, TCRdb lists one record per CDR3 protein. The sample contains some 300,000 distinct CDR3 sequences, more than 20% of which appear only once. The specimen sequenced was PBMCs or a T cell subset sorted from them (not recorded which). These receptors were collected from a man aged 18 to 29 who had mild COVID-19 (a few samples of this study predate the infection). Cell type and time point are not known.

This clonotype has just a few counts. One junction end disagrees with the germline gene, perhaps due to a read error. This rearrangement joins TRBV7-2 to TRBJ1-3, with D uncertain. The CDR3 contains 15 residues. Germline values: CDR1 SGHTA, CDR2 FQGNSA. CDR3 DNA: TGTGCCAGCAGCCCGGACGGGAACTCGGGAAGCACCATATATTTT. This codes for CASSPDGNSGSTIYF.

This clonotype has only a few counts. This chain links TRBV5-4 with TRBJ2-7; 9 nucleotides agree with TRBD1. The CDR3 consists of 14 residues. Germline loops: CDR1 SGHNT, CDR2 YYREEE (reference sequence). J was trimmed by 3 bases and V by 3 bases; bases with no gene match: 4. The CDR3 region has the DNA TGTGCCAGCAGCTGGGGGGGACAGGGCTACGAGCAGTACTTC. This translates into CASSWGGQGYEQYF.

The chain is built from TRBV7-8 and TRBJ2-7; 9 bases fit TRBD1. Germline assignment: CDR1 SGHVS and CDR2 FQNEAQ. With V trimmed by 3 bases and J by 3 bases, 12 bases remained unmatched. This CDR3 has 17 residues. The CDR3 DNA is TGTGCCAGCAGCTTTTTGACCGGGACAGGGTCAAACTACGAGCAGTACGTC. Translated, it gives CASSFLTGTGSNYEQYV.

The chain recombines TRBV7-9 with TRBJ2-7; D is ambiguous. Per the germline V gene, CDR1 is SEHNR and CDR2 is FQNEAQ (reference sequence). The CDR3 totals 15 residues. Trimming removed 1 base at V and 2 bases at J, with 12 bases between. The CDR3 nucleotides read TGTGCCAGCAGCTTAGTAACCAGTTTTACCTACGAGCAGTACTTC. Translated: CASSLVTSFTYEQYF. Together with reference TRBV7-9 and TRBJ2-7, the CDR3 gives the full variable domain: DTGVSQNPRHKITKRGQNVTFRCDPISEHNRLYWYRQTLGQGPEFLTYFQNEAQLEKSRLLSDRFSAERPKGSFSTLEIQRTEQGDSAMYLCASSLVTSFTYEQYFGPGTRLTVT.

This clonotype occurred a few times. J is TRBJ2-7 and V is TRBV3-1; a weak D match, TRBD2 (6 bases). The germline V gene encodes CDR1 LGHDT and CDR2 YNNKEL (reference sequence). CDR3 length equals 13 residues. Trimming took 1 base from V and 3 from J, leaving 7 bases between them. The CDR3 bases are TGTGCCAGCAGCCAAGTCGGGGGCTACGAGCAGTACTTC. Translation: CASSQVGGYEQYF.

This clonotype was recorded a few times. The gene calls are TRBV11-2 and TRBJ2-7; D not resolved. Germline CDR1 and CDR2: SGHAT and FQNNGV. The CDR3 loop spans 14 amino acids. Trimming stripped 1 base from V and 2 bases from J, with 9 bases between. In DNA, the CDR3 is TGTGCCAGCAGCTTAGTAGCCCAGGCCTACGAGCAGTACGTC. Amino acid sequence: CASSLVAQAYEQYV.

This clonotype was found once. The V gene is TRBV7-2, the J gene TRBJ2-1, with D possibly matching TRBD1 (5 bases). The CDR3 is 17 residues long. Trimming shortened V by 2 bases and J by 7 bases, and 21 bases separated the two germline ends. Per the germline V gene, CDR1 is SGHTA and CDR2 is FQGNSA. CDR3 region: CASSLLGGAGMRNEQFF. DNA for the CDR3: TGTGCCAGCAGCTTATTGGGTGGGGCAGGGATGCGGAATGAGCAGTTCTTC.

The rearrangement uses TRBV7-2 and TRBJ2-3; TRBD2 matches at 9 bases. There are 15 residues in the CDR3. Germline V CDR1 and CDR2: SGHTA, FQGNSA. V lost 5 bases to trimming and J lost 9 bases; unmatched junction nucleotides: 12. The CDR3 is CASSLKRGDLETQYF. The CDR3 nucleotides are TGTGCCAGCAGCCTAAAGCGGGGGGATTTGGAGACGCAGTATTTT.

This clonotype was observed many times. This chain joins TRBV5-1 and TRBJ2-5, with D possibly matching TRBD2 (5 bases). There are 16 residues in the CDR3. The germline V gene has CDR1 SGHRS and CDR2 YFSETQ. Trimming took off 4 bases at V and 5 bases at J, with 21 bases between the two ends. The CDR3 coding sequence is TGCGCCAGCAGCGCAATGCTAGGTGGAGGTGAGGAGACCCAGTACTTC. Its translation: CASSAMLGGGEETQYF.

The rearrangement links TRBV18 to TRBJ2-7, with no clear D. This CDR3 is built from 15 residues. Germline V gene data show CDR1 as KGHSH and CDR2 as LQKENI. V was cut by 0 bases and J by 2 bases, with 11 bases left in between. DNA of the CDR3: TGTGCCAGCTCACCACCGGTGGGCCAGGCCTACGAGCAGTACTTC. Protein: CASSPPVGQAYEQYF.

This clonotype appeared a few times. This rearrangement joins TRBV4-1 to TRBJ1-1, with unresolved D. The CDR3 is 15 residues long. Trimming stripped 4 bases from V and 0 bases from J, with 12 bases between. Germline V gene sequence: CDR1 MGHRA, CDR2 YSYEKL. This chain's CDR3 is CASSRGGFMNTEAFF. In nucleotides, the CDR3 is TGCGCCAGCAGCCGAGGCGGGTTCATGAACACTGAAGCTTTCTTT.

The chain joins TRBV15 to TRBJ1-3, with D possibly being TRBD1 (5 bases). V lost 0 bases and J lost 2, with 11 bases in between. This CDR3 region has 16 residues. Germline lookup yields CDR1 LNHNV and CDR2 YYDKDF (reference sequence). The CDR3 is CATSRDPDNPGNTIYF. The CDR3, as DNA: TGTGCCACCAGCAGAGATCCGGACAACCCTGGAAACACCATATATTTT.